One TCR beta chain is described in this entry. The target antigen is unknown. Measured with immunoSEQ multiplex PCR; TCRdb has only the in-frame clones, and not every one. The data hold 99,000 or so clones, with 93% observed a single time. The CDR3 extends over 14 amino acids. Germline CDR1 is MNHNS and CDR2 is SASEGT. Losses at the gene ends were 5 bases for V and 3 bases for J; bases not matched to a gene: 3. The sample originates from a study of siplizumab effects on memory and regulatory T cells. Findings and caveats of the study: The study found that mappable alloreactive CD4+ clones averaged around 72% Treg-derived with siplizumab and roughly 27% in controls. Whether proliferating Tregs in siplizumab cultures suppress was not functionally confirmed. Roughly 80-96% of proliferating CD4+ or CD8+ clones defied assignment to a naive or memory phenotype. Siplizumab significantly brought down the alloreactive sequences that trace back to unstimulated CD4+ memory cells.

This TCR derives from a human donor in good health. Sequenced sample: Tregs sorted from blood. V is TRBV6-1 and J is TRBJ1-5, with 8 nucleotides matching TRBD1. The CDR3 here is CASSWTGTNQPQHF. CDR3 in DNA: TGTGCCAGCAGTTGGACAGGGACCAATCAGCCCCAGCATTTT.